The TCR beta chain described here comes from a study of cytomegalovirus exposure and HLA in healthy donors. Study-wide results and limits: Researchers reported from a later analysis that most CMV-associated TCR beta chains appeared HLA-restricted. CMV serostatus was the sole immune exposure information available. As a later analysis showed, several of the most significant clusters appeared to be linked to common viral pathogens.

On this clone: Its antigen is unidentified.

With 60 Vbeta and 13 Jbeta primers, the PCR was carried out. Generated by immunoSEQ multiplex PCR, the TCRdb table keeps only in-frame clones and is missing some. The sample table sets out fewer than 100,000 clones. The sample consisted of PBMCs. The sequence was obtained from a woman aged 55-70 years in good health and CMV-seronegative.

The CDR3 nucleotides read TGTGCCAGCAGCTTAGCAGGAGGCGAGCAGTACTTC. It codes for CASSLAGGEQYF. The rearrangement joins TRBV11-3 to TRBJ2-5, with D tentatively TRBD2 (5 bases). The J call may be incorrect, as the DNA end agrees better with TRBJ2-7. Germline assignment: CDR1 SGHNT and CDR2 YENEEA. CDR3 size: 12 residues.